Listed below are T cell receptor beta chains from one sample, sequenced in a study of breast tumors, draining lymph nodes, adjacent tissues. MiXCR, run by TCRdb on the multiplex PCR reads, gives a single entry per CDR3 protein. The sample includes fewer than 90,000 distinct CDR3 sequences, roughly 28% seen only once; the top ten take 8% to 9%. The sequencing sample was made of axillary lymph node tissue. The receptor set was obtained from a female donor with breast cancer. Some clones in this sample may be carry-over from other donors' samples. Each CDR3 is given with its conserved first and last residue. Each record gives: CDR3 DNA, CDR3 protein, J gene, D gene, V gene, clone size. The D gene is left open where the match is weak. Expanded clones get a size class; other rows say once, few or many, or leave the size out.

TGTGCCAGCACCCGGGGACTAGCGGGAGTACCTAGTTCACGCGAGCAGTACTTC	CASTRGLAGVPSSREQYF	TRBJ2-7	TRBD2	TRBV9	once
TGTGCCATCTCGAACAGGGGCGAAAATCAGCCCCAGCATTTT	CAISNRGENQPQHF	TRBJ1-5	TRBD1	TRBV10-3	-
TGTGCCAGCAGCTTAAGTCCGGGAGCGGAGACCCAGTACTTC	CASSLSPGAETQYF	TRBJ2-5	-	TRBV7-3	many
TGTGCCAGCACCCAAAATCTCAACAGGGGGAATTCACCCCTCCACTTT	CASTQNLNRGNSPLHF	TRBJ1-6	TRBD1	TRBV7-8	many
TGTGCCAGCAGCCAAGATCCCGGCACCTACGAGCAGTACTTC	CASSQDPGTYEQYF	TRBJ2-7	-	TRBV14	many
TGTGCCAGCAGTAAAGGGGGGGGCTACGAGCAGTACTTC	CASSKGGGYEQYF	TRBJ2-7	-	TRBV2	many
TGTGCCAGCAGCCAAGAGTACAGGGGAAAGGACACTGAAGCTTTCTTT	CASSQEYRGKDTEAFF	TRBJ1-1	TRBD1	TRBV14	-
TGTGCCAGCAGCACAACCGGGACAACAATTAATGAAAAACTGTTTTTT	CASSTTGTTINEKLFF	TRBJ1-4	-	TRBV7-2	-
TGTGCCAGCAGCCCAGGACTGAGTGAGCGGTTCTTC	CASSPGLSERFF	TRBJ2-1	-	TRBV7-3	-
TGTGCCAGCAGTTATGCAGAAACAGGGGTATTCACCGGGGAGCTGTTTTTT	CASSYAETGVFTGELFF	TRBJ2-2	TRBD1	TRBV6-2/TRBV6-3	many
TGTGCCAGCAGCTTACACGGGACGAACACCGGGGAGCTGTTTTTT	CASSLHGTNTGELFF	TRBJ2-2	-	TRBV7-8	many
TGTGCCAGCAGTTTATACCGGGACAGATTTGGGGAGCAGTACTTC	CASSLYRDRFGEQYF	TRBJ2-7	TRBD1	TRBV12-3/TRBV12-4	many
TGTGCCAGCAGTGAAGTGTACGGGACAGCCAATTCACCCCTCCACTTT	CASSEVYGTANSPLHF	TRBJ1-6	TRBD1	TRBV6-1	many
TGTGCCAGCAGTACCCCTCTAGCGGAACCCGCCGAAGAGGGGACAGATACGCAGTATTTT	CASSTPLAEPAEEGTDTQYF	TRBJ2-3	TRBD2	TRBV12-3/TRBV12-4	many